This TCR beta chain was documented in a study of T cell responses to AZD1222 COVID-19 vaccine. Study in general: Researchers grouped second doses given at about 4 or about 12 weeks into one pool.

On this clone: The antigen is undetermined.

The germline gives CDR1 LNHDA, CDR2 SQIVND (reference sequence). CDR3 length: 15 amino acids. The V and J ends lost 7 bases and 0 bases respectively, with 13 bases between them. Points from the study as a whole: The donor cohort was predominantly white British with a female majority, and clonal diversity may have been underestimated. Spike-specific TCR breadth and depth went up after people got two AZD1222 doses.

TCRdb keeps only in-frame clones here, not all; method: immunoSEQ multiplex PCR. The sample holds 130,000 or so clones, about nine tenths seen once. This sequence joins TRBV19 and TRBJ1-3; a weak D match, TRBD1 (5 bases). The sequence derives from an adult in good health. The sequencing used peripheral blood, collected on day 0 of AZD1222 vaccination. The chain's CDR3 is CASKDTGLSGNTIYF. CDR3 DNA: TGTGCCAGTAAGGACACCGGACTCTCTGGAAACACCATATATTTT.